A selection of T cell receptor beta chains follows, all from one sample in a study of blood T cell repertoires in COVID-19. TCRdb's table, derived via immunoSEQ multiplex PCR, lists solely in-frame clones and lacks some. The sample consists of about 69,000 clones, 90% of them appearing once. Specimen: peripheral blood. These TCRs come from a young woman with acute or convalescent COVID-19. CDR3s include the opening cysteine and the closing phenylalanine or tryptophan. Expanded clones are given a class, and other clones once, few, many or no size at all.

J: TRBJ1-2; V: TRBV5-1; size: .; CDR3: CASSPSGTGAYGYTF
J: TRBJ2-6; V: TRBV11-2; size: few; CDR3: CASSLGTGSGANVLTF
J: TRBJ1-4; V: TRBV30; size: .; CDR3: CAWSTGHQIGTNEKLFF
J: TRBJ2-2; V: TRBV11-2; size: .; CDR3: CASSLGAGGGTGELFF
J: TRBJ2-3; V: TRBV19; size: .; CDR3: CASSPRTRGAGDAQYF
J: TRBJ2-1; V: TRBV7-2; size: .; CDR3: CASRPGRGVRSDEQFF
J: TRBJ2-5; V: TRBV24-1; size: .; CDR3: CATSDFNSGGQETQYF
J: TRBJ2-3; V: TRBV4-1; size: .; CDR3: CASSQGDRGFSDTQYF
J: TRBJ2-7; V: TRBV7-2; size: .; CDR3: CASSFSGVEQYF
J: TRBJ1-2; V: TRBV2; size: .; CDR3: CASSEMVTANYGYTF
J: TRBJ1-1; V: TRBV12-3/TRBV12-4; size: .; CDR3: CASSPGQGSEAFF
J: TRBJ1-3; V: TRBV2; size: .; CDR3: CASRRQGPSGNTIYF
J: TRBJ2-5; V: TRBV6-5; size: .; CDR3: CASRNGGEETQYF
J: TRBJ1-2; V: TRBV28; size: .; CDR3: CASSVQGARGYTF
J: TRBJ1-2; V: TRBV4-1; size: .; CDR3: CASSQGGQADYGYTF
J: TRBJ1-2; V: TRBV5-4; size: .; CDR3: CASSLRGTGGYGYTF
J: TRBJ2-3; V: TRBV4-3; size: .; CDR3: CASSRGRDTNTDTQYF
J: TRBJ1-4; V: TRBV7-2; size: .; CDR3: CASSLGMGQANEKLFF
J: TRBJ2-3; V: TRBV5-4; size: .; CDR3: CASSLELAGGVSTDTQYF
J: TRBJ2-5; V: TRBV5-4; size: .; CDR3: CASSSPGLAGGGETQYF
J: TRBJ1-2; V: TRBV2; size: once; CDR3: CASSWDTSNYGYTF
J: TRBJ1-3; V: TRBV4-1; size: .; CDR3: CASSRGQGFVSSGIYF
J: TRBJ2-3; V: TRBV4-1; size: .; CDR3: CASSQDHGGSGGATQYF
J: TRBJ2-5; V: TRBV29-1; size: .; CDR3: CSSYGGVIGETQYF
J: TRBJ2-5; V: TRBV7-2; size: .; CDR3: CASSLQAAQETQYF
J: TRBJ2-7; V: TRBV15; size: .; CDR3: CATSRDFNTGAAYEQYF
J: TRBJ1-4; V: TRBV4-1; size: .; CDR3: CASSQTGGGEKLFF
J: TRBJ1-2; V: TRBV7-2; size: .; CDR3: CASSTAGTASYGYTF
J: TRBJ2-3; V: TRBV15; size: .; CDR3: CATSRGLAGGTDTQYF